A selection of T cell receptor beta chains follows, all from one sample in a study of beta chain features in type 1 diabetes. Some clones are missing from TCRdb's copy, which holds only in-frame ones; the method was immunoSEQ multiplex PCR. The sample records more than 130,000 clones, 6.9% being singletons. The material sequenced was central memory CD4+ T cells from blood. The receptors stem from a woman in her twenties or thirties in good health. CDR3s include the opening cysteine and the closing phenylalanine or tryptophan. D genes are given only for firm matches. Clone sizes are given selectively: once, few, many, or a class where the clone is expanded.

>.|TRBJ2-1|.|TRBV7-2
CASSSTFNEQFF
>many|TRBJ2-2|TRBD2|TRBV4-3
CASSQDFLREDGELFF
>.|TRBJ2-7|TRBD1|TRBV5-1
CASSPTGTRSYEQYF
>few|TRBJ2-5|.|TRBV4-3
CASSQGYGGETQYF
>few|TRBJ2-1|.|TRBV27
CASSFKGAIASYNEQFF
>many|TRBJ2-5|TRBD2|TRBV4-2
CASSQGSGRALVETQYF
>.|TRBJ2-2|TRBD1|TRBV13
CASSLNRGIGELFF
>few|TRBJ1-2|.|TRBV30
CAWTRQGHSFNYGYTF
>.|TRBJ2-1|.|TRBV6-6
CASSSRFSQFF
>few|TRBJ2-5|TRBD1|TRBV7-2
CASSIPGQETQYF
>.|TRBJ2-3|TRBD2|TRBV4-1
CASSHLGLASTDTQYF
>.|TRBJ2-1|TRBD1|TRBV19
CASSRSDRGAYNEQFF
>.|TRBJ1-4|.|TRBV28
CASSYRPGLRNEKLFF
>few|TRBJ1-5|.|TRBV10-3
CATRDRGNSNQPQHF
>few|TRBJ2-1|TRBD2|TRBV18
CASSPRQGGGSSYNEQFF
>many|TRBJ2-5|.|TRBV30
CAWSEGEETQYF
>.|TRBJ2-3|.|TRBV19
CASTTGPSTDTQYF
>few|TRBJ2-7|.|TRBV28
CASSLRQLYEQYF
>.|TRBJ2-6|.|TRBV7-2
CASATGPSGANVLTF
>.|TRBJ2-7|TRBD1|TRBV4-2
CASSQDTGTGANEQYF
>few|TRBJ2-5|.|TRBV18
CASSPPGVGLRETQYF
>.|TRBJ2-7|.|TRBV5-1
CASSLSQQPSEQYF
>.|.|.|TRBV6-5
CASSFSGAAYEQYF
>.|TRBJ2-5|.|TRBV28
CASSLSGPETQYF
>.|TRBJ1-4|.|TRBV5-1
CASSPVPGGAAGEKLFF
>.|TRBJ1-5|TRBD1|TRBV19
CASSSGTGPQHF
>few|TRBJ2-1|TRBD2|TRBV19
CASSPLAGGPVPHNEQFF
>.|TRBJ2-7|.|TRBV7-2
CASSLRLGTGNYEQYF
>.|TRBJ2-1|TRBD2|TRBV18
CASSFGLALRTNEQFF
>.|TRBJ1-5|.|TRBV4-3
CASSPGLGGQPQHF
>many|TRBJ2-1|.|TRBV29-1
CSAYRAPYNEQFF
>.|TRBJ1-3|.|TRBV18
CASSPPGGNSGNTIYF
>many|TRBJ2-7|.|TRBV27
CASSLSSGQSGYEQYF
>few|TRBJ1-2|TRBD1|TRBV18
CASSRSTGEGYTF
>.|TRBJ2-3|TRBD2|TRBV9
CASSRTGTSGRLDTQYF
>.|TRBJ2-2|.|TRBV7-3
CASSLKSGLGTGELFF
>many|TRBJ2-3|TRBD2|TRBV6-1
CASREQTGTSGSPERF
>few|TRBJ2-5|.|TRBV7-3
CASSLSANQETQYF
>.|TRBJ2-7|TRBD1|TRBV2
CASKGTGYMYEQYF